Sequencing of this TCR beta chain was carried out in a study of Ad26.COV2.S vaccination and SARS-CoV-2 variants. Study-level information: The donor was enrolled in the Ad26.COV2.S arm of the COV1001 trial. Once, or twice with 56 days between doses, Ad26.COV2.S was given intramuscularly. Study results and caveats: The TCR breadth and depth analyses may have produced an underestimate of total T cell responses.

A note on this clone: Its antigen is still unknown.

The V gene's germline CDR1 is ENHRY and CDR2 SYGVKD. The CDR3 totals 13 residues. Trimming left V 2 bases short and J 5 bases short, with 9 bases between. Here immunoSEQ multiplex PCR was the method, and the copy in TCRdb shows in-frame clones only, minus some. The repertoire holds some 420,000 clones, with approximately 87% as singletons. Treatment defined: 15 to 20 received Ad26.COV2.S at low or high dose, single or two shots; five or six received placebo; per-sample allocation not given. Specimens were obtained on day 63 following the first vaccine or placebo injection. An Ad26 vector was used to express Wuhan-strain SARS-CoV-2 spike as the vaccine.

The sample here was peripheral blood, taken in a trial of Ad26.COV2.S vaccine versus placebo. This sequence joins TRBV10-3 and TRBJ2-5; TRBD1 is a possible D gene (6 bases). This TCR derives from a person between 18 and 65 years old who received the Ad26.COV2.S COVID-19 vaccine or a placebo. CDR3 residues: CAISEGGRETQYF. CDR3 sequence (DNA): TGTGCCATCAGTGAGGGGGGCCGTGAGACCCAGTACTTC.